This is a list of T cell receptor beta chains from one sample in a study of vaccination and CD4 T cells after COVID-19. These receptors have no identified antigens. A single record per CDR3 protein comes from TCRdb applying MiXCR to the PCR reads. The sample carries approximately 19,000 distinct CDR3 sequences, roughly 73% recorded once. The specimen was CD4+ T cells from blood, cultured in vitro, collected after SARS-CoV-2 vaccination. All receptors derive from a human donor who received a COVID-19 vaccine. Each CDR3 is given with its conserved first and last residue. A D gene is named only where the DNA matches it firmly. Clone size is stated in some rows and not others, as once, few, many or a class when expanded.

clone_size: -
j_call: TRBJ2-3
v_call: TRBV2
d_call: -
cdr3_nt: TGTGCCAGCAGTGAGGGCAGCACAGATACGCAGTATTTT
cdr3_aa: CASSEGSTDTQYF

clone_size: -
j_call: TRBJ2-7
v_call: TRBV12-3/TRBV12-4
d_call: -
cdr3_nt: TGTGCCAGCAGTTTCCCAGCGGGCGATACGACTGTCTCCTACGAGCAGTACTTC
cdr3_aa: CASSFPAGDTTVSYEQYF

clone_size: few
j_call: TRBJ1-5
v_call: TRBV6-1
d_call: -
cdr3_nt: TGTGCCAGCAGTGAAGCGCTGAAGGGGCCCCTCCATCAGCCCCAGCATTTT
cdr3_aa: CASSEALKGPLHQPQHF

clone_size: -
j_call: TRBJ1-1
v_call: TRBV7-8
d_call: -
cdr3_nt: TGTGCCAGCAGCTTAGAAAGGGCCTCTGGTACTGAAGCTTTCTTT
cdr3_aa: CASSLERASGTEAFF

clone_size: -
j_call: TRBJ2-7
v_call: TRBV18
d_call: -
cdr3_nt: TGTGCCAGCTCACCCAGGACGGCCTACGAGCAGTACTTC
cdr3_aa: CASSPRTAYEQYF

clone_size: -
j_call: TRBJ2-5
v_call: TRBV20-1
d_call: -
cdr3_nt: TGCAGTGCCCTGGACTACAGAGGGCAAGAGACCCAGTACTTC
cdr3_aa: CSALDYRGQETQYF

clone_size: -
j_call: TRBJ1-5
v_call: TRBV5-3
d_call: TRBD1
cdr3_nt: TGTGCCAGAAGTTCGACAGGGGGAGGCTACCTTAATCGGCAGCCCCAGCATTTT
cdr3_aa: CARSSTGGGYLNRQPQHF

clone_size: once
j_call: TRBJ2-7
v_call: TRBV5-3
d_call: TRBD1
cdr3_nt: TGTGCCAGCAGTCCACGCGCCGGGACAGGGGTGATGAGGGTCAGGGACTACGAGCAGTACTTC
cdr3_aa: CASSPRAGTGVMRVRDYEQYF

clone_size: -
j_call: TRBJ2-7
v_call: TRBV27
d_call: TRBD2
cdr3_nt: TGTGCCAGCAGTTTAGACGGCGGGGGAAGCTCCTACGAGCAGTACTTC
cdr3_aa: CASSLDGGGSSYEQYF

clone_size: once
j_call: TRBJ1-2
v_call: TRBV12-3/TRBV12-4
d_call: -
cdr3_nt: TGTGCCAGCAGTTTAGGTGGCAGTGGGAGATTAGGCTATGGCTACACCTTC
cdr3_aa: CASSLGGSGRLGYGYTF

clone_size: -
j_call: TRBJ2-3
v_call: TRBV12-3/TRBV12-4
d_call: TRBD2
cdr3_nt: TGTGCCAGCAGAATTAGCGGGGGGGTTCGAGATACGCAGTATTTT
cdr3_aa: CASRISGGVRDTQYF

clone_size: few
j_call: TRBJ1-2
v_call: TRBV4-2
d_call: TRBD1
cdr3_nt: TGTGCCAGCAGCCAAGGAAGAACAGGGGGAACCTATGGCTACACCTTC
cdr3_aa: CASSQGRTGGTYGYTF

clone_size: -
j_call: TRBJ2-3
v_call: TRBV6-1
d_call: TRBD2
cdr3_nt: TGTGCCAGCAGCCGGACGACTAGCGGGGGGACAGATACGCAGTATTTT
cdr3_aa: CASSRTTSGGTDTQYF

clone_size: -
j_call: TRBJ2-7
v_call: TRBV6-1
d_call: -
cdr3_nt: TGTGCCAGCACCTTAAGGTCAGGCGAGCAGTACTTC
cdr3_aa: CASTLRSGEQYF

clone_size: -
j_call: TRBJ2-3
v_call: TRBV15
d_call: -
cdr3_nt: TGTGCCACCAGCAGAGATAGAGGGGGCACAGATACGCAGTATTTT
cdr3_aa: CATSRDRGGTDTQYF

clone_size: few
j_call: TRBJ1-2
v_call: TRBV6-1
d_call: -
cdr3_nt: TGTGCCAGCAGTGACAGGGTCGATGGCTACACCTTC
cdr3_aa: CASSDRVDGYTF

clone_size: -
j_call: TRBJ1-1
v_call: TRBV11-3
d_call: -
cdr3_nt: TGTGCCAGCAGCTTAGATTTAGGGACACCTAACACTGAAGCTTTCTTT
cdr3_aa: CASSLDLGTPNTEAFF